The text below deals with one T cell receptor beta chain. The data belong to a study of T cell responses to AZD1222 COVID-19 vaccine. Libraries were prepared by immunoSEQ multiplex PCR; TCRdb keeps only in-frame clonotypes and omits some of them. The data contain roughly 150,000 clones, more than 70% of them singletons. This CDR3 contains 12 residues. Germline V gives CDR1 SEHNR, CDR2 FQNEAQ (reference sequence). V was trimmed by 0 bases and J by 8 bases, leaving 4 bases between them. This material consisted of peripheral blood, taken on day 0 of AZD1222 vaccination. The sequence was collected from an adult in good health. The chain has TRBV7-9 and TRBJ1-4, with D hard to call. CDR3 protein: CASSLAAEKLFF. CDR3 bases: TGTGCCAGCAGCTTAGCGGCCGAAAAACTGTTTTTT.